A selection of T cell receptor beta chains follows, all from one sample in a study of cytomegalovirus exposure and HLA in healthy donors. Sequencing was performed with immunoSEQ multiplex PCR; in TCRdb, only in-frame clones are kept and a portion is missing. The table lists over 200,000 clones, roughly 88% of them singletons. The sample taken for sequencing was PBMCs. All receptors derive from a young woman in good health and CMV-seronegative. The CDR3 runs from the conserved cysteine through the conserved F or W. A D gene is named only where the DNA matches it firmly. Clone size is shown for a subset of rows, as once, few, many or a class of expanded clone.

>TRBV4-2|-|-|TRBJ1-3
CASSQGGPVFSGNTIYF
TGTGCCAGCAGCCAAGGTGGGCCGGTATTCTCTGGAAACACCATATATTTT
>TRBV4-2|TRBD1|-|TRBJ1-4
CASSVRDRGQEKLFF
TGTGCCAGCAGCGTCCGGGACAGGGGGCAAGAAAAACTGTTTTTT
>TRBV2|-|-|TRBJ1-1
CASIQTTANTEAFF
TGTGCCAGCATCCAGACAACAGCGAACACTGAAGCTTTCTTT
>TRBV2|-|-|TRBJ1-4
CASSGQGGEKLFF
TGTGCCAGCAGTGGGCAGGGTGGTGAAAAACTGTTTTTT
>TRBV30|TRBD2|-|TRBJ2-7
CAWNRREASYEQYF
TGTGCCTGGAACAGGCGGGAGGCCTCCTACGAGCAGTACTTC
>TRBV19|TRBD2|-|TRBJ2-1
CASSTPKRLAGVGNEQFF
TGTGCCAGTAGTACCCCAAAGAGACTAGCGGGAGTGGGGAATGAGCAGTTCTTC
>TRBV7-6|TRBD1|-|TRBJ2-1
CASSSRTGWDEQFF
TGTGCCAGCAGCTCAAGGACAGGGTGGGATGAGCAGTTCTTC
>TRBV25-1|TRBD1|-|TRBJ2-7
CASSELGTGASSYEQYF
TGTGCCAGCAGTGAATTAGGGACAGGGGCAAGCTCCTACGAGCAGTACTTC
>TRBV27|TRBD1|-|TRBJ1-1
CASRKTGGTEAFF
TGTGCCAGCAGGAAGACAGGGGGCACTGAAGCTTTCTTT
>TRBV2|TRBD2|-|TRBJ2-3
CASSAPTNSGRLRADTQYF
TGTGCCAGCAGCGCGCCCACTAATAGCGGGAGGTTGAGGGCAGATACGCAGTATTTT
>TRBV4-1|-|-|TRBJ1-2
CASSQHPRGDYGYTF
TGCGCCAGCAGCCAACACCCTAGGGGCGACTATGGCTACACCTTC
>TRBV28|TRBD2|-|TRBJ2-1
CASRISLAGGPPDEQFF
TGTGCCAGCAGAATTAGTCTAGCGGGAGGGCCGCCAGATGAGCAGTTCTTC
>TRBV7-2|TRBD1|-|TRBJ2-5
CASARDRGPETQYF
TGTGCCAGCGCCCGGGACAGGGGACCAGAGACCCAGTACTTC
>TRBV28|TRBD2|-|TRBJ2-1
CASSFLGGSGNEQFF
TGTGCCAGCAGTTTTTTGGGCGGGAGTGGGAATGAGCAGTTCTTC
>TRBV10-2|-|few|TRBJ2-2
CASSEREASPGELFF
TGCGCCAGCAGTGAGCGGGAAGCCTCCCCCGGGGAGCTGTTTTTT
>TRBV5-6|-|-|TRBJ2-1
CASSLAGAYNEQFF
TGTGCCAGCAGCTTGGCGGGGGCCTACAATGAGCAGTTCTTC
>TRBV18|TRBD2|-|TRBJ2-7
CASSPVAGESQPGNYEQYF
TGTGCCAGCTCACCGGTTGCGGGAGAATCCCAACCCGGCAACTACGAGCAGTACTTC
>TRBV27|TRBD2|-|TRBJ2-7
CASSLDLGLAGYEQYF
TGTGCCAGCAGTTTAGATCTCGGACTAGCGGGATACGAGCAGTACTTC
>TRBV4-3|-|-|TRBJ2-7
CASSQDRQVAYEQYF
TGCGCCAGCAGCCAAGACAGGCAGGTCGCCTACGAGCAGTACTTC
>TRBV5-6|-|-|TRBJ2-1
CASSWAGSYNEQFF
TGTGCCAGCAGCTGGGCGGGGTCCTACAATGAGCAGTTCTTC
>TRBV9|TRBD1|-|TRBJ1-4
CASSVGQGGEKLFF
TGTGCCAGCAGCGTGGGACAGGGAGGAGAAAAACTGTTTTTT
>TRBV29-1|TRBD2|-|TRBJ2-3
CSVEGTSDADTQYF
TGCAGCGTTGAAGGGACTAGCGACGCAGATACGCAGTATTTT
>TRBV5-1|TRBD1|-|TRBJ1-2
CASSSGQGVDYGYTF
TGCGCCAGCAGCTCGGGACAGGGGGTTGACTATGGCTACACCTTC
>TRBV7-2|TRBD1|-|TRBJ1-5
CASKQGVVGQPQHF
TGTGCCAGCAAACAGGGGGTGGTTGGCCAGCCCCAGCATTTT
>TRBV28|TRBD2|-|TRBJ2-3
CASSSTSGSVPDTQYF
TGTGCCAGCAGTTCAACTAGCGGGAGCGTCCCAGATACGCAGTATTTT
>TRBV7-9|-|-|TRBJ2-6
CASSLSWGRGFTGANVLTF
TGTGCCAGCAGCTTATCTTGGGGCAGGGGTTTCACCGGGGCCAACGTCCTGACTTTC
>TRBV11-2|TRBD2|few|TRBJ2-7
CASSLMPAGVEQYF
TGTGCCAGCAGCTTAATGCCAGCGGGAGTCGAGCAGTACTTC
>TRBV5-1|TRBD2|-|TRBJ2-2
CASSFAASGVGELFF
TGCGCCAGCAGCTTTGCGGCTAGCGGAGTCGGGGAGCTGTTTTTT
>TRBV6-6|TRBD2|-|TRBJ2-7
CASSYRPSGRSYEQYF
TGTGCCAGCAGTTACCGCCCTAGCGGGAGGTCATACGAGCAGTACTTC
>TRBV4-1|-|-|TRBJ2-7
CASSQASGGRSYEQYF
TGCGCCAGCAGCCAAGCTTCTGGGGGCCGATCCTACGAGCAGTACTTC
>TRBV6-5|-|-|TRBJ2-5
CASSYSGGETQYF
TGTGCCAGCAGTTACTCGGGCGGGGAGACCCAGTACTTC
>TRBV2|-|-|TRBJ2-7
CASSLSSYEQYF
TGTGCCAGCAGCCTAAGCTCCTACGAGCAGTACTTC
>TRBV7-3|TRBD2|-|TRBJ2-1
CASSLMGSGRGNEQFF
TGTGCCAGCAGCTTAATGGGTAGCGGGAGGGGTAATGAGCAGTTCTTC
>TRBV6-1|-|-|TRBJ1-2
CASSGGRLNYGYTF
TGTGCCAGCAGTGGGGGCCGCCTTAACTATGGCTACACCTTC
>TRBV6-1|TRBD2|-|TRBJ2-2
CASSASTSGSRELFF
TGTGCCAGCAGTGCTTCCACTAGCGGGAGCCGGGAGCTGTTTTTT
>TRBV28|TRBD1|-|TRBJ2-7
CASRATGVDEQYF
TGTGCCAGCAGAGCCACAGGGGTGGACGAGCAGTACTTC
>TRBV7-9|TRBD2|-|TRBJ2-1
CASSILAGGPSNEQFF
TGTGCCAGCAGCATACTAGCGGGAGGGCCTAGTAATGAGCAGTTCTTC
>TRBV6-5|TRBD1|once|TRBJ2-7
CASTKDRAMNEQYF
TGTGCCAGCACCAAGGACAGGGCCATGAACGAGCAGTACTTC
>TRBV18|TRBD1|once|TRBJ2-3
CASERDRRKRDTQYF
TGTGCCAGCGAAAGGGACAGAAGGAAGCGTGATACGCAGTATTTT
>TRBV19|-|-|TRBJ1-5
CASSINQGLQRQPQHF
TGTGCCAGTAGTATTAATCAGGGCCTTCAACGTCAGCCCCAGCATTTT
>TRBV10-3|TRBD1|-|TRBJ1-2
CAITRTGEPYGYTF
TGTGCCATCACTCGGACAGGGGAGCCCTATGGCTACACCTTC
>TRBV28|TRBD1|-|TRBJ2-2
CASSFRDRGTGELFF
TGTGCCAGCAGTTTTAGGGACAGGGGCACCGGGGAGCTGTTTTTT
>TRBV2|TRBD2|once|TRBJ2-7
CASSHPGLAGSGRLSYEQYF
TGTGCCAGCAGTCATCCGGGACTAGCGGGCAGTGGTAGACTCTCCTACGAGCAGTACTTC
>TRBV7-9|-|-|TRBJ1-3
CASSPQGTRNTIYF
TGTGCCAGCAGCCCACAGGGAACCCGAAACACCATATATTTT
>TRBV6-1|TRBD2|-|TRBJ2-7
CASSDHPREPGDEQYF
TGTGCCAGCAGTGATCACCCGCGGGAGCCCGGGGACGAGCAGTACTTC
>TRBV4-2|TRBD1|-|TRBJ1-2
CASSQDSIRTGLGYGYTF
TGTGCCAGCAGCCAAGATAGTATCAGGACAGGCCTGGGGTATGGCTACACCTTC
>TRBV29-1|TRBD2|-|TRBJ2-1
CSVIRIGGSNEQFF
TGCAGCGTCATACGTATCGGGGGGAGTAATGAGCAGTTCTTC
>TRBV27|-|-|TRBJ1-1
CASIGSGSRNTEAFF
TGTGCCAGCATCGGTTCAGGGTCGAGGAACACTGAAGCTTTCTTT
>TRBV7-9|TRBD2|-|TRBJ2-7
CASSGETSEREQYF
TGTGCCAGCAGCGGAGAGACTAGCGAGCGCGAGCAGTACTTC
>TRBV27|TRBD2|-|TRBJ2-7
CASSLTTERGYYEQYF
TGTGCCAGCAGTTTAACTACAGAGCGGGGATACTACGAGCAGTACTTC
>TRBV7-9|-|-|TRBJ2-3
CASSLLAGRPTDTQYF
TGTGCCAGCAGCTTACTCGCGGGACGGCCCACAGATACGCAGTATTTT
>TRBV25-1|TRBD1|-|TRBJ2-7
CASSEGQGVSYEQYF
TGTGCCAGCAGTGAAGGACAGGGGGTATCCTACGAGCAGTACTTC
>TRBV10-1|TRBD2|-|TRBJ2-3
CASSDLREELTDTQYF
TGCGCCAGCAGTGACTTGCGGGAGGAGCTGACAGATACGCAGTATTTT